This TCR beta chain was observed in a study of blood T cell repertoires in COVID-19 (TCRdb year 2020). Looking at the study overall: Samples covering the acute and convalescent phases of COVID-19 were provided by collaborators in the United States, Italy and Spain. The repertoires were released in a freely available public database meant as a resource for research on the immune response to SARS-CoV-2. Where HLA class I and class II types were available, the types were taken from metadata supplied by the sample provider, not from assay-based typing. Sample metadata almost always included a de-identified subject ID, COVID-19 status, age in years and sex. The material from the prospective study consisted of cDNA or gDNA derived from T cells, B-cell-depleted T cells, or PBMCs. Deeply sampled blood TCRbeta repertoires from subjects exposed to, actively infected with, or recovered from COVID-19 were included in the dataset. The samples were drawn from the first 160 participants of the ongoing ImmuneRACE study and from more than 1,000 subjects provided by 6 global collaborators. The paper as a whole reports these results and caveats: The amount of clinical and demographic metadata varied by source and participant and was provided uncurated.

In regard to this clone: The specificity of this receptor is unknown. Base qualities were left out, and no much larger clone turns up one base away.

The V end loses 4 bases and the J end loses 1 base, and a stretch of 10 bases separates them. Reading from cysteine to phenylalanine, the CDR3 counts 14 amino acids. The only DNA kept is the CDR3, 42 bases in frame from the first base. The CDR1 and CDR2 encoded by the germline V gene are KGHSH and LQKENI. TCRbeta CDR3 regions were amplified from genomic DNA using the immunoSEQ Assay, a bias-controlled multiplex PCR. The authors processed their data as follows. Nucleated cell counts per sample were estimated from amplification of reference gene primers within the assay. To quantify the absolute abundance of each unique TCRbeta CDR3 rearrangement, sequence reads were collapsed and filtered. Productive Simpson clonality was computed per sample as the square root of Simpson's diversity index over productive rearrangements. Imported from immuneACCESS, the table was reduced by TCRdb to in-frame sequences with V and J called. These copies leave out some clones; in studies compared against another copy, an unresolved V gene accounts for under half, and the cause of the remainder is not known. That table is the source of V, J and clone size, and D and trimming were worked out from the DNA. This sample gives a few hundred thousand clones in total; 88% of them show up just once. Roughly 6.9% of the sample rests with the top ten.

Another Seattle source contributed samples from volunteer blood donors who had recovered from COVID-19. The collaborating institutions used their own protocols to collect whole blood in K2EDTA tubes. Collaborator samples were shipped for TCRbeta analysis as frozen whole blood, isolated PBMCs, or DNA extracted from either sample type. The TCR sequence derives from a woman in her twenties or thirties who had recovered from COVID-19. This sequence uses TRBV18 and TRBJ1-1; the D gene identity is not certain. Sequencing was done on a sample of peripheral blood. In nucleotides, the sequence is TGTGCCAGCTCACAATCCGTCGGGAACACTGAAGCTTTCTTT. Its protein reads: CASSQSVGNTEAFF.